This TCR beta chain came from a study of T cell responses to AZD1222 COVID-19 vaccine. Findings and caveats of the study: Donors were chiefly white British, with a greater number of females, and clonal diversity was perhaps underestimated. It was only a handful of AZD1222 recipients who were seropositive at baseline. Spike-specific TCR breadth and depth both grew after two AZD1222 doses.

On this clone itself: The antigen remains undetermined.

Libraries were prepared by immunoSEQ multiplex PCR; TCRdb keeps only in-frame clonotypes and omits some of them. The sample holds 84,000 or so clones, more than 90% seen once. Source: peripheral blood, taken on day 0 of AZD1222 vaccination. The source is an adult in good health.

CDR3 protein: CASSQDAGTHYGYTF. The CDR3 coding sequence is TGTGCCAGCAGCCAAGATGCAGGCACCCATTATGGCTACACCTTC. The chain links TRBV3-1 (or the pseudogene TRBV3-2) to TRBJ1-2; no reliable D call. The CDR3 totals 15 residues. V lost 0 bases, J lost 5 bases, and 13 bases lay in between. CDR1 and CDR2 (germline): LGHDT, YNNKEL (reference sequence).